This T cell receptor beta chain was sequenced in a study of T cells after yellow fever vaccination. Study background: Preparation used SMART-Seq v4 Ultra Low Input for the low-cell-number fractions. General study points: Booster samples showed a return of most primary-vaccination clones (under 97% CD4, 70% to 90% CD8). A small share of clonotypes appeared in both CD4 and CD8 compartments.

This clonotype has only a few counts. Its antigen is not identified. A process of 5'RACE template switching, which added a universal primer site and UMIs, was used to make TCR cDNA. TCRdb reanalysed the 5' RACE reads using MiXCR and keeps one entry per CDR3 protein. The table lists over 250,000 distinct CDR3 sequences, over 3.5% of them singletons. V lost 0 bases and J 3 bases, leaving 17 bases between the germline ends. The CDR3 has 18 residues. CDR1 is ENHRY and CDR2 is SYGVKD in the germline V gene. The chain recombines TRBV10-3 with TRBJ2-2; D possibly corresponds to TRBD2 (6 bases). The specimen comprised PBMCs, sampled 5 days after the yellow fever booster vaccination. The sequence came from a man younger than 35 who received the YFV17D yellow fever vaccine. Here the CDR3 DNA reads TGTGCCATCAGTGAGTCGTCTTTGGTGTTAGCGGACACCGGGGAGCTGTTTTTT. This translates into CAISESSLVLADTGELFF.